These 28 T cell receptor beta chains originate from one sample sequenced in a study of blood T cell repertoires in COVID-19. Only in-frame clones appear in the TCRdb table, and some are missing; sequencing was by immunoSEQ multiplex PCR. In the table there are about 50,000 clones, over 80% of which are singletons. The sample comprised peripheral blood. These receptors came from a man in his 70s with active COVID-19.

This clone is large in the sample. The CDR3 DNA is TGTGCCAGCAGCCAAGACATAAACAGGGGAAGGCAGCCCCAGCATTTT. It translates to CASSQDINRGRQPQHF. The chain uses TRBV6-6 and TRBJ1-5, with 7 bases identical to TRBD1. The CDR3 sequence is 16 residues long. Germline V gives CDR1 MNHNY, CDR2 SVGAGI (reference sequence). V shed 6 bases, J shed 7 bases, and the junction held 15 bases outside the gene matches.

CDR3 sequence: CASSVDAGEIGGYTF. The CDR3 region has the DNA TGTGCCAGCAGCGTAGATGCGGGTGAGATCGGTGGCTACACCTTC. V usage is TRBV9 and J usage is TRBJ1-2; no clear D. Germline V CDR1 and CDR2: SGDLS, YYNGEE. The CDR3 is 15 residues long. Trimming shortened V by 0 bases and J by 7 bases, and 16 bases separated the two germline ends.

V gene TRBV11-2 combines with J gene TRBJ2-7; 15 bases line up with TRBD2. This CDR3 is built from 16 residues. J gave up 4 bases and V 7 bases, and 8 bases lay outside the gene matches. Germline assignment: CDR1 SGHAT and CDR2 FQNNGV. The CDR3 DNA follows: TGTGCCAGCATCGCGGGACTAGCGGGGGGCTATTACGAGCAGTACTTC. Its translation: CASIAGLAGGYYEQYF.

The rearrangement uses TRBV25-1 and TRBJ2-2, with TRBD1 as a possible D gene (5 bases). Germline assignment: CDR1 MGHDK and CDR2 SYGVNS. This CDR3 has 16 residues. V lost 3 bases and J 0 bases, leaving 11 bases between the germline ends. The CDR3 spells CASSDSGSANTGELFF. CDR3 nucleotide sequence: TGTGCCAGCAGTGACTCAGGGTCCGCGAACACCGGGGAGCTGTTTTTT.

DNA for the CDR3: TGCGCCAGCTATCGGGGGGGTCTCGACAATGAGCAGTTCTTC. It codes for CASYRGGLDNEQFF. V gene TRBV5-1 combines with J gene TRBJ2-1; 8 bases match TRBD2. This CDR3 has 14 residues. Germline V gene lookup returns CDR1 SGHRS and CDR2 YFSETQ. V trimming: 7 bases; J trimming: 5 bases; junction bases outside the gene matches: 8.

CDR3 sequence reads: CASSPQVSLLEKLFF. In DNA form, the CDR3 reads TGTGCCAGCAGCCCTCAAGTGAGTCTTTTGGAAAAACTGTTTTTT. This chain joins TRBV5-5 and TRBJ1-4; D remains unclear. There are 15 residues in the CDR3. Between the trimmed V and J ends, which lost 4 bases and 8 bases, there was a span of 18 bases. Germline CDR1 is SGHKS and CDR2 is YYEKEE (reference sequence). The full variable domain, its missing parts supplied by reference TRBV5-5 and TRBJ1-4, is DAGVTQSPTHLIKTRGQQVTLRCSPISGHKSVSWYQQVLGQGPQFIFQYYEKEERGRGNFPDRFSARQFPNYSSELNVNALLLGDSALYLCASSPQVSLLEKLFFGSGTQLSVL.

The chain carries TRBV19 and TRBJ2-1, with TRBD2 matching over 8 bases. Germline loops: CDR1 LNHDA, CDR2 SQIVND (reference sequence). The CDR3 length is 17 residues. Germline trimming cut 2 bases from V and 1 base from J; bases unmatched to any gene: 7. Written as DNA, the CDR3 is TGTGCCAGTAGTATACCCCCACTAGCGGAGTCCTACAATGAGCAGTTCTTC. It translates to CASSIPPLAESYNEQFF.

The chain joins TRBV28 to TRBJ2-3, with 9 nucleotides matching TRBD2. J gave up 5 bases and V 3 bases, and 9 bases lay outside the gene matches. This CDR3 is built from 16 residues. Per the germline V gene, CDR1 is MDHEN and CDR2 is SYDVKM. CDR3 region: CASSFVIAGAGDTQYF. CDR3 nucleotides: TGTGCCAGCAGTTTCGTGATAGCGGGGGCGGGAGATACGCAGTATTTT. Using reference TRBV28 and TRBJ2-3 for the parts outside the CDR3, the full variable domain is DVKVTQSSRYLVKRTGEKVFLECVQDMDHENMFWYRQDPGLGLRLIYFSYDVKMKEKGDIPEGYSVSREKKERFSLILESASTNQTSMYLCASSFVIAGAGDTQYFGPGTRLTVL.

The CDR3 spells CASSPTGVPNEKLFF. The DNA of the CDR3 is TGTGCCAGCAGCCCCACAGGGGTTCCGAATGAAAAACTGTTTTTT. The V and J genes are TRBV11-2 and TRBJ1-4, with 7 bases lining up with TRBD1. This CDR3 comprises 15 residues. Germline lookup yields CDR1 SGHAT and CDR2 FQNNGV. Trimming removed 5 bases from V and 5 bases from J; junction bases left unmatched: 8.

This rearrangement joins TRBV5-6 to TRBJ2-4, with TRBD2 matching 9 bases. CDR3 length: 16 residues. V shed 2 bases, J shed 8 bases, and the junction held 11 bases outside the gene matches. Germline assignment: CDR1 SGHDT and CDR2 YYEEEE. The CDR3 sequence: CASSFERGDRRDIQYF. The CDR3 bases are TGTGCCAGCAGCTTTGAGCGGGGGGACCGACGGGACATTCAGTACTTC.

This chain uses TRBV5-8 with TRBJ2-2; D may be TRBD2 (6 bases). Germline CDR1 reads SGHTS; CDR2 reads YDEGEE. The CDR3 is 16 amino acids. The V gene lost 4 bases and the J gene lost 7 bases, with 20 bases spanning the gap. CDR3 in DNA: TGTGCCAGCAGCCGGAGGGTGAGCGGGCCAGACGGGGAGCTGTTTTTT. Protein product: CASSRRVSGPDGELFF.

The chain uses TRBV18 and TRBJ1-1; D is unclear. This CDR3 region has 13 residues. V lost 3 bases to trimming and J lost 1 base, with 6 bases between them. Germline lookup yields CDR1 KGHSH and CDR2 LQKENI. The CDR3 DNA reads as TGTGCCAGCTCACCTGAGAGGAACACTGAAGCTTTCTTT. This gives the protein CASSPERNTEAFF.

This clone appeared once. This rearrangement joins TRBV7-9 to TRBJ1-2; 8 nucleotides align to TRBD1. The J segment lost 1 base and the V segment lost 10 bases, leaving 2 bases of the junction unmatched. Germline V gene data show CDR1 as SEHNR and CDR2 as FQNEAQ (reference sequence). The CDR3 consists of 12 residues. The DNA of the CDR3 is TGTGCCACCGGACAGGGTAACTATGGCTACACCTTC. Protein sequence: CATGQGNYGYTF.

The chain recombines TRBV7-8 with TRBJ2-2; 9 bases match TRBD1. CDR3 size: 18 residues. V lost 6 bases and J lost 3; bases outside the gene matches: 14. Germline V gene data show CDR1 as SGHVS and CDR2 as FQNEAQ. The CDR3 region is CASSSTRVGQGDTGELFF. The CDR3 DNA reads as TGTGCCAGCAGTTCCACGAGGGTGGGACAGGGAGACACCGGGGAGCTGTTTTTT.

This clone was detected only a few times. The rearrangement uses TRBV9 and TRBJ1-3; 9 nucleotides align to TRBD1. In germline, CDR1 is SGDLS, CDR2 YYNGEE. The CDR3 length is 16 residues. V trimming: 4 bases; J trimming: 1 base; junction bases outside the gene matches: 6. The CDR3 here is CASSMQTGGSGNTIYF. The CDR3 DNA reads as TGTGCCAGCAGCATGCAGACAGGGGGTTCTGGAAACACCATATATTTT. Supplemented by reference TRBV9 and TRBJ1-3, the full variable domain reads DSGVTQTPKHLITATGQRVTLRCSPRSGDLSVYWYQQSLDQGLQFLIQYYNGEERAKGNILERFSAQQFPDLHSELNLSSLELGDSALYFCASSMQTGGSGNTIYFGEGSWLTVV.

J is TRBJ2-3 and V is TRBV10-3, with 9 bases fitting TRBD1. With 6 bases clipped from V and 5 bases from J, the junction kept 15 bases outside the gene matches. The CDR3 is made up of 17 amino acids. Germline V lookup: CDR1 ENHRY, CDR2 SYGVKD. The CDR3 spells CAISYGQGLGTQDTQYF. The CDR3 coding sequence is TGTGCCATCAGCTACGGACAGGGGTTGGGCACACAAGATACGCAGTATTTT.

The chain links TRBV27 to TRBJ2-7; TRBD2 matches 9 bases. After removal of 6 bases from V and 6 bases from J, the junction contained 9 bases not matched to a gene. The CDR3 consists of 14 residues. Per the germline V gene, CDR1 is MNHEY and CDR2 is SMNVEV (reference sequence). The CDR3 region is CASRRAGGQGEQYF. The CDR3 region has the DNA TGTGCCAGCAGGAGGGCGGGGGGGCAGGGCGAGCAGTACTTC.

This clone was observed a single time. The chain links TRBV4-3 to TRBJ2-1; 11 bases are shared with TRBD1. Germline assignment: CDR1 LGHNA and CDR2 YSLEER. This CDR3 contains 16 residues. Trimming at V came to 3 bases and at J to 8 bases, leaving 9 bases not matched to a gene. CDR3 in amino acids: CASSQEPGQGGYEQFF. CDR3 coding DNA: TGCGCCAGCAGCCAGGAACCGGGACAGGGGGGCTATGAGCAGTTCTTC.

CDR3 sequence: CASSLVQGLYNSPLHF. CDR3 DNA sequence: TGTGCCAGCAGCTTAGTGCAGGGTCTTTATAATTCACCCCTCCACTTT. The V gene is TRBV7-2, the J gene TRBJ1-6; D is possibly TRBD1 (5 bases). Germline-derived CDR1 and CDR2 are SGHTA and FQGNSA. Trimming pared 1 base from V and 4 bases from J, leaving 11 bases between. There are 16 residues in the CDR3.

The gene calls are TRBV5-3 and TRBJ2-1; 9 bases align to TRBD2. TRBV5-3 is an ORF; its function is uncertain. This CDR3 has 15 amino acids. V trimming: 4 bases; J trimming: 4 bases; junction bases outside the gene matches: 6. Here the CDR3 DNA reads TGTGCCAGAAGCATATCTAGCGGGGATTACAATGAGCAGTTCTTC. Protein: CARSISSGDYNEQFF.

The J gene is TRBJ2-6, the V gene TRBV6-2 or TRBV6-3; D uncertain. V was pared by 0 bases and J by 4 bases, with 13 bases between. This CDR3 region has 17 residues. Germline V gives CDR1 MNHEY, CDR2 SVGEGT. In DNA, the CDR3 is TGTGCCAGCAGTTACTCGGGCAGCCACACCGGGGCCAACGTCCTGACTTTC. Protein sequence: CASSYSGSHTGANVLTF.

The rearrangement links TRBV6-5 to TRBJ2-7; no clear D. In germline, CDR1 is MNHEY, CDR2 SVGAGI. The length of the CDR3 is 15 residues. V was shortened by 0 bases and J by 3 bases, with 12 bases between the two germline ends. The CDR3 bases are TGTGCCAGCAGTTACTCGACGACAAATTACTACGAGCAGTACTTC. Translation: CASSYSTTNYYEQYF.

V and J are TRBV19 and TRBJ1-6; 7 bases are shared with TRBD1. V gave up 4 bases and J gave up 3 bases; unmatched junction bases: 6. The germline V gene has CDR1 LNHDA and CDR2 SQIVND (reference sequence). This CDR3 comprises 16 residues. The CDR3 DNA sequence: TGTGCCAGTAGTACTACCGGGACAGTCTATAATTCACCCCTCCACTTT. Translating it yields CASSTTGTVYNSPLHF.

The gene calls are TRBV2 and TRBJ1-1, with TRBD1 identical over 10 bases. CDR3 size: 14 residues. CDR1 and CDR2 from the germline V gene are SNHLY and FYNNEI. V shed 6 bases, J shed 6 bases, and the junction held 7 bases outside the gene matches. CDR3 DNA: TGTGCCAGCAGCCAGAGGACAGGGGGACCTGAAGCTTTCTTT. This sequence encodes CASSQRTGGPEAFF.

The chain combines TRBV9 with TRBJ2-7; 7 positions agree with TRBD1. Trimming took 2 bases from V and 4 from J; bases not matched to a gene: 6. The length of the CDR3 is 14 residues. The germline gives CDR1 SGDLS, CDR2 YYNGEE. CDR3 in DNA: TGTGCCAGCAGCGTCTCGGGACAGTATTACGAGCAGTACTTC. Translating gives CASSVSGQYYEQYF.

This clone has a single count. The genes are TRBV6-1 and TRBJ1-1; 7 nucleotides agree with TRBD1. From germline, CDR1 is MNHNS and CDR2 SASEGT. The CDR3 contains 16 residues. Germline trimming cut 3 bases from V and 2 bases from J; bases unmatched to any gene: 9. In nucleotides, the CDR3 is TGTGCCAGCAGTGACACCTCACAGGGGACCAACACTGAAGCTTTCTTT. Its protein is CASSDTSQGTNTEAFF.

The chain is built from TRBV7-2 and TRBJ1-1; 11 bases agree with TRBD1. The CDR3 is 14 amino acids. Germline loops: CDR1 SGHTA, CDR2 FQGNSA. Losses at the gene ends were 7 bases for V and 5 bases for J; bases not matched to a gene: 6. The CDR3 here is CASNGQGAHTEAFF. The CDR3 coding sequence is TGTGCCAGCAACGGACAGGGGGCGCATACTGAAGCTTTCTTT.

V is TRBV6-5 and J is TRBJ1-2; no reliable D call. Per the germline V gene, CDR1 is MNHEY and CDR2 is SVGAGI. The V end lost 0 bases, the J end lost 4 bases, and 6 bases lay between the germline ends. The CDR3 has 13 residues. CDR3 nucleotides: TGTGCCAGCAGTTACTCGGAGGGCTATGGCTACACCTTC. Translation: CASSYSEGYGYTF.